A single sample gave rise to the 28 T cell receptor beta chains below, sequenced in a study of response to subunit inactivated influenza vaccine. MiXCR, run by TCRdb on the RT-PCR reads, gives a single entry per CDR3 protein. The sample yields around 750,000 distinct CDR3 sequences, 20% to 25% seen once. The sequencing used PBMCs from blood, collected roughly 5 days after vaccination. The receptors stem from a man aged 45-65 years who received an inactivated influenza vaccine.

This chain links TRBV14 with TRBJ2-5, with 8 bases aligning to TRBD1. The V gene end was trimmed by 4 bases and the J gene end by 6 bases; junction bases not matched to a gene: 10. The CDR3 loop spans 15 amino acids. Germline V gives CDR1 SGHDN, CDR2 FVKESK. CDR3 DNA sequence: TGTGCCAGCAGCCCTTGGACAGGGACGAAGAAGACCCAGTACTTC. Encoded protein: CASSPWTGTKKTQYF.

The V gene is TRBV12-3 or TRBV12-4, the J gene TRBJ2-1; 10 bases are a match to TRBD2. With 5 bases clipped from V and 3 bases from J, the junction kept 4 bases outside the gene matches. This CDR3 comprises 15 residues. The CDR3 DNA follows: TGTGCCAGCAGTACAGCGGGGGGGCGCTACAATGAGCAGTTCTTC. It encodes CASSTAGGRYNEQFF.

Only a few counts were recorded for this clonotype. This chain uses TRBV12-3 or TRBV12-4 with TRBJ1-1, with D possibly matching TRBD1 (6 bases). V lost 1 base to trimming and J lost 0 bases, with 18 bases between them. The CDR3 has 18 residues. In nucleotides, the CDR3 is TGTGCCAGCAGTTTAGAGAAAGGGACGGGACAAGTGAACACTGAAGCTTTCTTT. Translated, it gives CASSLEKGTGQVNTEAFF.

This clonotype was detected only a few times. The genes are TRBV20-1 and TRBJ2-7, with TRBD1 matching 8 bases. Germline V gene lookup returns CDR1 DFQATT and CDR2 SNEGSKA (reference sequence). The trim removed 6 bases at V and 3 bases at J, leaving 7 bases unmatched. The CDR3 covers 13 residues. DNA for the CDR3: TGCAGTGCCTTACAGGGGGAGAACTACGAGCAGTACTTC. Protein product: CSALQGENYEQYF.

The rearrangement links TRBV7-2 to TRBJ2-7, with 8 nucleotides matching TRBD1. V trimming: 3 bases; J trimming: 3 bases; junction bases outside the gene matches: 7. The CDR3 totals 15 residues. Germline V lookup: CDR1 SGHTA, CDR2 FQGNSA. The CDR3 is CASSLGQALGYEQYF. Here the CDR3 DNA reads TGTGCCAGCAGCTTGGGACAGGCCTTGGGCTACGAGCAGTACTTC.

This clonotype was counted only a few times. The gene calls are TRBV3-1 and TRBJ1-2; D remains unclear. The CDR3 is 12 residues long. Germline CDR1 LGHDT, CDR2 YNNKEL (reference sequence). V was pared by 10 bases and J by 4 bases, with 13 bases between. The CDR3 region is CATEAAGYGYTF. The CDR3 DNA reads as TGTGCCACCGAAGCTGCGGGCTATGGCTACACCTTC.

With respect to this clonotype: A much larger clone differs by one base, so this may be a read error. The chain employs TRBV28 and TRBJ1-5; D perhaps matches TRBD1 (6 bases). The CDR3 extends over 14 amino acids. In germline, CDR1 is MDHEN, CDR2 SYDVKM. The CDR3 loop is CAGSWTDSNQPQHF. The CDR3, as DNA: TGTGCCGGCAGTTGGACAGATAGCAATCAGCCCCAGCATTTT.

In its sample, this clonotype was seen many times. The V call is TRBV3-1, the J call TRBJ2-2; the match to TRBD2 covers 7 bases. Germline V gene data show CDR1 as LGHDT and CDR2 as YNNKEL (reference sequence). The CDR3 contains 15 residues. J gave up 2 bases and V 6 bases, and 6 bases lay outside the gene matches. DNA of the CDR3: TGTGCCAGCAGTACCGGGACTACTAACACCGGGGAGCTGTTTTTT. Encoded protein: CASSTGTTNTGELFF.

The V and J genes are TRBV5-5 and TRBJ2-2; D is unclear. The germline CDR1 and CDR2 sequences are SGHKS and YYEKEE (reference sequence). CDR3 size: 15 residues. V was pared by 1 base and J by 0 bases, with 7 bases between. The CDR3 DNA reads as TGTGCCAGCAGCTTGCGGTCTACGAACACCGGGGAGCTGTTTTTT. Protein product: CASSLRSTNTGELFF.

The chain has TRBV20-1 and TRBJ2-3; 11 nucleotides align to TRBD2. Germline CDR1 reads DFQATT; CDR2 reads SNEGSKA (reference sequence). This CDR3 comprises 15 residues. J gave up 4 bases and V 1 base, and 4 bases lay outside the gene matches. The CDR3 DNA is TGCAGTGCTAGAGGGACTAGCGGGTTTGCAGATACGCAGTATTTT. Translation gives CSARGTSGFADTQYF.

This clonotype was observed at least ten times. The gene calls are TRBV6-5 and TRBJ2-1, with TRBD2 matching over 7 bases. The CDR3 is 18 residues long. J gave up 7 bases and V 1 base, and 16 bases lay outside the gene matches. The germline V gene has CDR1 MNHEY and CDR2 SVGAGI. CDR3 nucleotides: TGTGCCAGCAGTTACTTAGCCTCTAGCGGCCCAGCCTGGAATGAGCAGTTCTTC. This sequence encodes CASSYLASSGPAWNEQFF.

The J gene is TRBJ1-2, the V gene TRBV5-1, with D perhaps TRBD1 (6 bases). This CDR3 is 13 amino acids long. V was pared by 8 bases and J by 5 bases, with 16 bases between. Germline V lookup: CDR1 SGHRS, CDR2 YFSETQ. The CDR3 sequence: CARRQDCSYGYTF. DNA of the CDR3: TGCGCCAGGAGACAGGACTGTAGTTATGGCTACACCTTC. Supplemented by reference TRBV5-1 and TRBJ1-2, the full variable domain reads KAGVTQTPRYLIKTRGQQVTLSCSPISGHRSVSWYQQTPGQGLQFLFEYFSETQRNKGNFPGRFSGRQFSNSRSEMNVSTLELGDSALYLCARRQDCSYGYTFGSGTRLTVV.

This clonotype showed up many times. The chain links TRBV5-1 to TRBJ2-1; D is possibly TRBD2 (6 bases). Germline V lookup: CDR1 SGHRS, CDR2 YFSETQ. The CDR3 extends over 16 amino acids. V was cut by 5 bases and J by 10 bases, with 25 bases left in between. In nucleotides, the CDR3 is TGCGCCAGCAGTCTCGGTAGCGGCCGAACCGGAAGGGAGCAGTTCTTC. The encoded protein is CASSLGSGRTGREQFF.

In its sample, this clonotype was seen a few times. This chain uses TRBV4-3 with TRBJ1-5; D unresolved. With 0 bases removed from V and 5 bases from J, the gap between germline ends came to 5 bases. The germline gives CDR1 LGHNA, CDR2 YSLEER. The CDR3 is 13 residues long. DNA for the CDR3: TGCGCCAGCAGCCAAGATACCCATCAGCCCCAGCATTTT. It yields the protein CASSQDTHQPQHF.

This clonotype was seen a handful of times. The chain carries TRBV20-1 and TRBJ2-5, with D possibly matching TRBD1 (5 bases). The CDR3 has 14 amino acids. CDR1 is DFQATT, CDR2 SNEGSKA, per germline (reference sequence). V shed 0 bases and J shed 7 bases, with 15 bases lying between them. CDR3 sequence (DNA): TGCAGTGCTAGAGACCGGCAGGGTGCTGGGACCCAGTACTTC. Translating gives CSARDRQGAGTQYF.

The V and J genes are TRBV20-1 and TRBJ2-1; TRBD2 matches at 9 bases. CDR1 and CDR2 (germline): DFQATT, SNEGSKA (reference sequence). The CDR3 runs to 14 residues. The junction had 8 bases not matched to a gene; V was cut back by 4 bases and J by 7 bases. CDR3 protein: CSATAGGPKNEQFF. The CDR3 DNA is TGCAGTGCTACGGCGGGAGGGCCGAAGAATGAGCAGTTCTTC.

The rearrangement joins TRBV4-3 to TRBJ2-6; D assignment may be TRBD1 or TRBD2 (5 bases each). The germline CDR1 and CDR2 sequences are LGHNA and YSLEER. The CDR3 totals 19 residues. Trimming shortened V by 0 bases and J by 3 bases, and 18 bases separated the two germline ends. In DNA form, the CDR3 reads TGCGCCAGCAGCCAAGAAAGTCACAGGTTTGAGGGTGGGGCCAACGTCCTGACTTTC. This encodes CASSQESHRFEGGANVLTF.

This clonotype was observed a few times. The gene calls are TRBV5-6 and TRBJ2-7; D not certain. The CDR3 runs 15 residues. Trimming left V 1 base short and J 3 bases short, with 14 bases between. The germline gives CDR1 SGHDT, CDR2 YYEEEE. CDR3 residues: CASSLRQVWGYEQYF. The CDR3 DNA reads TGTGCCAGCAGCTTGCGGCAGGTCTGGGGCTACGAGCAGTACTTC. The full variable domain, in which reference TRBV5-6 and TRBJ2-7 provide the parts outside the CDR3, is DAGVTQSPTHLIKTRGQQVTLRCSPKSGHDTVSWYQQALGQGPQFIFQYYEEEERQRGNFPDRFSGHQFPNYSSELNVNALLLGDSALYLCASSLRQVWGYEQYFGPGTRLTVT.

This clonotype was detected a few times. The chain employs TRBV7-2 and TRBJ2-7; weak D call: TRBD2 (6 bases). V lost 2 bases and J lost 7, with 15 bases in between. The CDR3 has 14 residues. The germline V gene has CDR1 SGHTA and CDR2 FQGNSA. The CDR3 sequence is CASSLRRAGGEQYF. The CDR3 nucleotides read TGTGCCAGCAGCTTAAGGAGAGCGGGCGGGGAGCAGTACTTC.

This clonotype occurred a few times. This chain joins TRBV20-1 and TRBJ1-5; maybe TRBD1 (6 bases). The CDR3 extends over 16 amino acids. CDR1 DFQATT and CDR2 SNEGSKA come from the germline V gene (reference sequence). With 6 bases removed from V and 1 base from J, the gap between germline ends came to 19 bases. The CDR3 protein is CSAFLPGHQSNQPQHF. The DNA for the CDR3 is TGCAGTGCCTTCCTTCCGGGACACCAAAGCAATCAGCCCCAGCATTTT.

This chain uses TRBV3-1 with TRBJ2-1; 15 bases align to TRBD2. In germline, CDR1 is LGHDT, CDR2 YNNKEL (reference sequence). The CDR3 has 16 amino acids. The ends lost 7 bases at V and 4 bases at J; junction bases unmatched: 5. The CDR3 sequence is CASTMGLAGGYNEQFF. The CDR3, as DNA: TGTGCCAGCACCATGGGACTAGCGGGGGGATACAATGAGCAGTTCTTC.

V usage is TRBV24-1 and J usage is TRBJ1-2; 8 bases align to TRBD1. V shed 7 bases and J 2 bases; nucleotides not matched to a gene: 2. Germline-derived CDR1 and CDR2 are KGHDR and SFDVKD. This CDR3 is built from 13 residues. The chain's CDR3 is CATSRDRNYGYTF. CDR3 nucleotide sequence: TGTGCCACCAGCCGGGACAGGAACTATGGCTACACCTTC.

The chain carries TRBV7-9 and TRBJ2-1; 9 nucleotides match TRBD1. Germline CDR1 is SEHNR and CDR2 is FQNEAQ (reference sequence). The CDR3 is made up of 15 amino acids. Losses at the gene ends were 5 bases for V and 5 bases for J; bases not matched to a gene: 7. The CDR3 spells CASSRDRGVHNEQFF. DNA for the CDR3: TGTGCCAGCAGCCGTGACAGGGGGGTCCACAATGAGCAGTTCTTC. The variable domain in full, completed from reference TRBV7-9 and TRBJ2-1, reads DTGVSQNPRHKITKRGQNVTFRCDPISEHNRLYWYRQTLGQGPEFLTYFQNEAQLEKSRLLSDRFSAERPKGSFSTLEIQRTEQGDSAMYLCASSRDRGVHNEQFFGPGTRLTVL.

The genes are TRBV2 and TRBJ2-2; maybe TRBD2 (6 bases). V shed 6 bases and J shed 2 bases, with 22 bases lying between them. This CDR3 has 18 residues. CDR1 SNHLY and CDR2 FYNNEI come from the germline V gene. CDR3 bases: TGTGCCAGCAGGTTAATCGGGAGTTTATTTAGAAACACCGGGGAGCTGTTTTTT. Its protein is CASRLIGSLFRNTGELFF.

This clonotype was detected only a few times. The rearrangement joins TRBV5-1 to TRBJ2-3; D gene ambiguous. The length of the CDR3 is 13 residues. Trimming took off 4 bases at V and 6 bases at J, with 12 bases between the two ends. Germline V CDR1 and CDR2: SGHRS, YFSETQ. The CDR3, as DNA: TGCGCCAGCAGCAAGGACGGTCGGGATACGCAGTATTTT. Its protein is CASSKDGRDTQYF.

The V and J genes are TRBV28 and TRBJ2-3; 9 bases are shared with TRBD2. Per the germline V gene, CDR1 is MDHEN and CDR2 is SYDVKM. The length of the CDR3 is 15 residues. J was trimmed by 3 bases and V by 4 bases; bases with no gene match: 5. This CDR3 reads CASSSGLAPTDTQYF. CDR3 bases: TGTGCCAGCAGTTCGGGACTAGCCCCTACAGATACGCAGTATTTT.

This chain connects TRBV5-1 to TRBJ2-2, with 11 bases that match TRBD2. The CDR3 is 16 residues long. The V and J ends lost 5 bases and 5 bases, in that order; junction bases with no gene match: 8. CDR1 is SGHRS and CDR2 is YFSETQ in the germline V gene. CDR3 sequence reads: CASRLLAGEVTGELFF. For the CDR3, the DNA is TGCGCCAGCAGACTACTAGCGGGAGAGGTGACCGGGGAGCTGTTTTTT.

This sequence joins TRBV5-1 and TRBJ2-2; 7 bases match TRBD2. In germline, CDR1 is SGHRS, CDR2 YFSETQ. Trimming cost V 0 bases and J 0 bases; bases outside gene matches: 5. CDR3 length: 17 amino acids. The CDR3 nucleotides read TGCGCCAGCAGCTTGGTCCCCAGCGGGACGAACACCGGGGAGCTGTTTTTT. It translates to CASSLVPSGTNTGELFF.